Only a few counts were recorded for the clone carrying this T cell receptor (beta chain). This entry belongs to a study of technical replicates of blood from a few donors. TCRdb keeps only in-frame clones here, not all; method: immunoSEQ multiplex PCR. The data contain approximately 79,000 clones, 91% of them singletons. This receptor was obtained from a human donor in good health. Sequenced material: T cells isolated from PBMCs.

The CDR3 protein is CASEDGDRPKNQPQHF. DNA of the CDR3: TGCGCCAGCGAAGATGGAGACAGGCCCAAAAATCAGCCCCAGCATTTT. V usage is TRBV4-1 and J usage is TRBJ1-5; D is possibly TRBD1 (6 bases). Trimming cost V 8 bases and J 4 bases, with 21 bases left between them. This CDR3 is 16 amino acids long. Germline V CDR1 and CDR2: MGHRA, YSYEKL.